The rows below give T cell receptor beta chains drawn from one sample of a study of blood T cell repertoires in COVID-19. Sequencing used immunoSEQ multiplex PCR; TCRdb keeps in-frame clones, though not all of them. The sample includes roughly 100,000 clones, 85% to 90% of them seen just once. The sample taken for sequencing was peripheral blood. The source is a human donor in a cohort sampled during active COVID-19. CDR3s include the opening cysteine and the closing phenylalanine or tryptophan. Each record gives: CDR3 protein, J gene, clone size, V gene. The size entry is marked missing in some rows and otherwise reads once, few, many or a size class.

CASSVQNFNEKLFF TRBJ1-4 - TRBV2
CASSQSDRGLGNTIYF TRBJ1-3 - TRBV4-2
CASSIGTGTGEPTYGYTF TRBJ1-2 - TRBV9
CASSQQGPGNTIYF TRBJ1-3 - TRBV6-5
CASSKGLQGPSAQPQHF TRBJ1-5 - TRBV4-1
CASSYTGLQETQYF TRBJ2-5 - TRBV6-5
CASSYSPLAADTQYF TRBJ2-3 - TRBV6-5
CASSFGQGDTGELFF TRBJ2-2 - TRBV5-1
CASSAQQGAPSGELFF TRBJ2-2 - TRBV9
CASSYSERGYEQYF TRBJ2-7 - TRBV6-2/TRBV6-3
CASSQEVRHTTGELFF TRBJ2-2 once TRBV4-2
CASADRGLTEAFF TRBJ1-1 - TRBV2
CASREGGGYTF TRBJ1-2 once TRBV12-3/TRBV12-4
CASGRGMNTEAFF TRBJ1-1 - TRBV12-5
CASSSPSDQETQYF TRBJ2-5 - TRBV6-5
CASSLLGAAYNEQFF TRBJ2-1 - TRBV7-7
CASRTTSGRATNEQFF TRBJ2-1 - TRBV6-6
CASSLPSGSGANVLTF TRBJ2-6 - TRBV28
CSVGRAGGNEKLFF TRBJ1-4 - TRBV29-1
CASSHVDRGNSPLHF TRBJ1-6 - TRBV3-1/TRBV3-2
CASSYSRGQSGSTIYF TRBJ1-3 - TRBV6-5
CASSLDRGNSPLHF TRBJ1-6 - TRBV11-3
CASSGQEDSPLHF TRBJ1-6 - TRBV18
CASSLGAGGIGELFF TRBJ2-2 - TRBV5-1
CASSLGQGALTEKLFF TRBJ1-4 - TRBV6-6
CASSPDRQETQYF TRBJ2-5 - TRBV18
CASSQVGGKYSNQPQHF TRBJ1-5 - TRBV4-1
CASSLAAGARGTGELFF TRBJ2-2 - TRBV5-1
CAWSSGGFWETQYF TRBJ2-5 - TRBV30
CASSLKGGGTEAFF TRBJ1-1 - TRBV11-2
CASSHRSTDTQYF TRBJ2-3 - TRBV25-1
CASSGGEATNEKLFF TRBJ1-4 - TRBV28
CASSLIRGLQETQYF TRBJ2-5 - TRBV7-8
CASSLLEGSGGPKSTDTQYF TRBJ2-3 - TRBV28
CASAGTPDQPQHF TRBJ1-5 - TRBV19
CASSLLAGVGEQYF TRBJ2-7 - TRBV28
CASGGGPRNYEQYF TRBJ2-7 - TRBV10-1
CASSRRDSFPPLHF TRBJ1-6 - TRBV14
CASSPNSGNTEAFF TRBJ1-1 - TRBV5-1
CASSEQSGGAYEQYF TRBJ2-7 once TRBV6-1
CASSEWGTSGTQYF TRBJ2-3 - TRBV25-1
CASSLTEASGANVLTF TRBJ2-6 once TRBV7-3
CASGLVKGDGNTIYF TRBJ1-3 few TRBV12-5
CASSPSNQPQHF TRBJ1-5 - TRBV6-6
CASSEYNYEQYF TRBJ2-7 - TRBV6-1
CASSTPGENIQYF TRBJ2-4 - TRBV28
CAWSVNSGGRDTQYF TRBJ2-3 - TRBV30
CASSFPGEGVYEQYF TRBJ2-7 - TRBV11-2
CATSDSTGGEYTQYF TRBJ2-3 - TRBV24-1
CASSLSISGQETQYF TRBJ2-5 once TRBV27
CASSQLGGYEQYF TRBJ2-7 - TRBV3-1/TRBV3-2
CASSLWQGETQYF TRBJ2-5 - TRBV27
CASSNPRGVSGGTQYF TRBJ2-5 - TRBV28